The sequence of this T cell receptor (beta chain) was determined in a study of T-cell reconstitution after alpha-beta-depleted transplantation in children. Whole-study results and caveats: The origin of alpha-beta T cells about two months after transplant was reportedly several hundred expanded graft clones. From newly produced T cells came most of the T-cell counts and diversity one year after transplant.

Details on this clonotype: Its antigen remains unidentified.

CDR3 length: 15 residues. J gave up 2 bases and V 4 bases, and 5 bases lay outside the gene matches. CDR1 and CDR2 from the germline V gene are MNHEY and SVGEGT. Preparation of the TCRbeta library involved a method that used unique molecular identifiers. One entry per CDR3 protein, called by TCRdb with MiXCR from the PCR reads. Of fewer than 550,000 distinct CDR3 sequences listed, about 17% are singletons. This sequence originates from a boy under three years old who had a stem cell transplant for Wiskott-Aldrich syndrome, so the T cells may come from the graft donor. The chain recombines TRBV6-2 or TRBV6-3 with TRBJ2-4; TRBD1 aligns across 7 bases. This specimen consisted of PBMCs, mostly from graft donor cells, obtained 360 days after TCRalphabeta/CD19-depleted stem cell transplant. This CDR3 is CASSSGQLPKNIQYF. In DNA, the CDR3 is TGTGCCAGCAGTTCGGGACAGCTTCCCAAAAACATTCAGTACTTC.